This paragraph covers one T cell receptor beta chain sequence. Its antigen is not known. Sorting of CD4+ naive, central memory, regulatory and stem cell-like memory cells was performed via CD45RO/CCR7/CD25/CD127/CD95/CD27. This sample was taken from a study of beta chain features in type 1 diabetes. Study in general: Analysis included more than 90 million sorted cells drawn from all samples. Notes on the study in general: A moderate, significant TCRB CDR3 shortening appeared in type 1 diabetes across four CD4+ subsets. Relative to healthy donors, patients appeared to have naive, central memory and Treg TCRB repertoires that were more similar.

Looked up from germline, CDR1 is MNHEY and CDR2 is SVGAGI. The CDR3 extends over 14 amino acids. The ends were cut back, 2 bases at V and 0 bases at J, with 5 bases in the middle. Of the isolated RNA, all was reverse transcribed, and so the sequenced material was expressed TCRB transcripts. The method was immunoSEQ multiplex PCR; TCRdb's version includes in-frame clones alone and lacks a portion of them. The repertoire holds about 150,000 clones, with about 10% as singletons. The origin of this receptor is a man between 18 and 35 years old in good health. The sample taken for sequencing was naive CD4+ T cells from blood. This chain joins TRBV6-5 and TRBJ2-4; weak D call: TRBD2 (5 bases). The CDR3 is CASSYRGAKNIQYF. CDR3 sequence (DNA): TGTGCCAGCAGTTACCGGGGAGCCAAAAACATTCAGTACTTC.